Sequencing of this T cell receptor (beta chain) was carried out in a study of T cells expressing NK-cell markers. This CDR3 is built from 11 residues. The germline V gene encodes CDR1 MNHNY and CDR2 SVGAGI (reference sequence). With the 5' RACE reads reprocessed, TCRdb shows one record per CDR3 protein and no DNA. This table lists some 150,000 distinct CDR3 sequences. The receptor's source is a young man in good health. The chain recombines TRBV6-6 with TRBJ2-1; the TRBD1 assignment by TCRdb is unverifiable without DNA. What was sequenced was blood T cells: a sorted CD56 or NKG2C T cell subset, CD4+ or CD8+ T cells, or bulk PBMC T cells (not recorded which). The CDR3 is CASRQGDEQFF.